These 17 T cell receptor beta chains were sequenced from one sample in a study of cytomegalovirus exposure and HLA in healthy donors. Primers for the PCR totalled 60 Vbeta and 13 Jbeta. TCRdb's copy holds only in-frame clones and misses some; the assay was immunoSEQ multiplex PCR. The sample table sets out some 70,000 clones. Sequencing was done on a sample of PBMCs. These receptor sequences come from a middle-aged man in good health and CMV-seronegative.

The V call is TRBV7-6, the J call TRBJ1-2; 8 bases are a match to TRBD1. The V segment lost 5 bases and the J segment 0 bases; nucleotides outside the gene matches: 11. Germline assignment: CDR1 SGHVS and CDR2 FNYEAQ. The CDR3 extends over 17 amino acids. The CDR3 loop is CASSPSSGGAPNYGYTF. DNA for the CDR3: TGTGCCAGCAGCCCCAGCTCAGGGGGCGCCCCTAACTATGGCTACACCTTC.

V and J are TRBV19 and TRBJ2-7, with TRBD1 identical over 7 bases. V shed 4 bases, J shed 2 bases, and the junction held 8 bases outside the gene matches. Germline V gene lookup returns CDR1 LNHDA and CDR2 SQIVND (reference sequence). This CDR3 has 15 amino acids. In nucleotides, the CDR3 is TGTGCCAGTAGTAAATTCCCGACAGGGACCTACGAGCAGTACTTC. This gives the protein CASSKFPTGTYEQYF.

V usage is TRBV6-5 and J usage is TRBJ1-4; maybe TRBD1 (6 bases). V was cut by 0 bases and J by 8 bases, with 13 bases left in between. Germline V gene sequence: CDR1 MNHEY, CDR2 SVGAGI. The CDR3 consists of 15 residues. CDR3 region: CASSYSTRGYEKLFF. The CDR3 DNA is TGTGCCAGCAGTTACTCGACAAGGGGGTACGAAAAACTGTTTTTT.

The genes are TRBV10-3 and TRBJ1-1, with 7 bases identical to TRBD1. With V trimmed by 11 bases and J by 1 base, 10 bases remained unmatched. CDR1 ENHRY and CDR2 SYGVKD come from the germline V gene. This CDR3 has 14 residues. The CDR3 loop is CAHRGNTGNTEAFF. The CDR3 DNA follows: TGTGCCCACAGGGGCAATACAGGGAACACTGAAGCTTTCTTT.

The V call is TRBV10-3, the J call TRBJ1-5, with 8 bases identical to TRBD1. With 8 bases clipped from V and 6 bases from J, the junction kept 9 bases outside the gene matches. Germline assignment: CDR1 ENHRY and CDR2 SYGVKD. The CDR3 runs 14 residues. For the CDR3, the DNA is TGTGCCATCGGGGGAGGACAGGGTGGTCAGCCCCAGCATTTT. Translating gives CAIGGGQGGQPQHF.

V and J are TRBV2 and TRBJ1-5, with TRBD1 as a possible D gene (6 bases). Per the germline V gene, CDR1 is SNHLY and CDR2 is FYNNEI. V was trimmed by 11 bases and J by 0 bases, leaving 17 bases between them. CDR3 size: 15 residues. CDR3 protein: CAGGWGQYSNQPQHF. The CDR3 region has the DNA TGTGCCGGAGGATGGGGGCAGTATAGCAATCAGCCCCAGCATTTT.

This chain connects TRBV7-8 to TRBJ1-1; 9 bases are shared with TRBD1. J lost 3 bases, V lost 5 bases, and 19 bases had no gene match. The CDR3 sequence is 19 residues long. Germline loops: CDR1 SGHVS, CDR2 FQNEAQ. As DNA, the CDR3 is TGTGCCAGCAGCCGAAAAATGGTAATGGACAGGGGTTGGGACACTGAAGCTTTCTTT. Residues: CASSRKMVMDRGWDTEAFF. Looking up the rest from reference TRBV7-8 and TRBJ1-1 gives the full variable domain: GAGVSQSPRYKVAKRGQDVALRCDPISGHVSLFWYQQALGQGPEFLTYFQNEAQLDKSGLPSDRFFAERPEGSVSTLKIQRTQQEDSAVYLCASSRKMVMDRGWDTEAFFGQGTRLTVV.

The chain uses TRBV11-2 and TRBJ2-3; 8 bases line up with TRBD2. The V segment lost 3 bases and the J segment 1 base; nucleotides outside the gene matches: 0. The CDR3 consists of 14 residues. The V gene's germline CDR1 is SGHAT and CDR2 FQNNGV. The CDR3 loop reads CASSLRGGTDTQYF. The CDR3 coding sequence is TGTGCCAGCAGCTTGCGGGGGGGCACAGATACGCAGTATTTT.

J is TRBJ2-7 and V is TRBV30, with D possibly matching TRBD1 (6 bases). Trimming removed 8 bases from V and 6 bases from J, with 14 bases in between. CDR3 length: 11 residues. The V gene's germline CDR1 is GTSNPN and CDR2 SVGIG (reference sequence). The chain's CDR3 is CALQGLSEQYF. The CDR3 bases are TGTGCCCTACAGGGCCTAAGCGAGCAGTACTTC.

This chain links TRBV5-1 with TRBJ1-2; 10 bases agree with TRBD1. Germline values: CDR1 SGHRS, CDR2 YFSETQ. This CDR3 is 13 amino acids long. Losses at the gene ends were 4 bases for V and 8 bases for J; bases not matched to a gene: 5. CDR3 DNA sequence: TGCGCCAGCAGCAGAGGGACAGGGGAAGGCTACACCTTC. Translating it yields CASSRGTGEGYTF.

The rearrangement links TRBV6-1 to TRBJ1-2; tentatively, D is TRBD1 (6 bases). Per germline, CDR1 MNHNS and CDR2 SASEGT. This CDR3 is built from 15 residues. Trimming left V 5 bases short and J 0 bases short, with 13 bases between. CDR3 nucleotides: TGTGCCAGCAGTTCCGGACAGCGAGCTAACTATGGCTACACCTTC. Translating gives CASSSGQRANYGYTF.

CDR3 loop: CASSSPGQGRAGANVLTF. CDR3 nucleotides: TGTGCCAGCAGCTCGCCGGGACAGGGTCGGGCTGGGGCCAACGTCCTGACTTTC. The chain uses TRBV5-4 and TRBJ2-6; TRBD1 agrees at 9 bases. This CDR3 contains 18 residues. V shed 3 bases and J 2 bases; nucleotides not matched to a gene: 9. Germline CDR1 is SGHNT and CDR2 is YYREEE (reference sequence).

This chain joins TRBV5-1 and TRBJ2-7; 7 bases match TRBD1. Per the germline V gene, CDR1 is SGHRS and CDR2 is YFSETQ. The CDR3 totals 12 residues. The V and J ends lost 4 bases and 2 bases, in that order; junction bases with no gene match: 0. This CDR3 reads CASSRGPYEQYF. For the CDR3, the DNA is TGCGCCAGCAGCAGGGGGCCCTACGAGCAGTACTTC.

The chain is built from TRBV2 and TRBJ2-2; a weak D match, TRBD2 (5 bases). Looked up from germline, CDR1 is SNHLY and CDR2 is FYNNEI. V dropped 5 bases and J dropped 8 bases, with 15 bases sitting between them. This CDR3 has 14 residues. CDR3 amino acids: CASSRPEGSGELFF. CDR3 bases: TGTGCCAGCAGTAGACCCGAGGGATCGGGGGAGCTGTTTTTT.

The chain uses TRBV11-2 and TRBJ1-4; D not resolved. The ends were cut back, 1 base at V and 4 bases at J, with 7 bases in the middle. The germline V gene has CDR1 SGHAT and CDR2 FQNNGV. The CDR3 runs 14 residues. This CDR3 is CASSLGDYNEKLFF. The CDR3 coding sequence is TGTGCCAGCAGCTTAGGCGACTATAATGAAAAACTGTTTTTT. Based on the CDR3 plus reference TRBV11-2 and TRBJ1-4, the full variable domain is EAGVAQSPRYKIIEKRQSVAFWCNPISGHATLYWYQQILGQGPKLLIQFQNNGVVDDSQLPKDRFSAERLKGVDSTLKIQPAKLEDSAVYLCASSLGDYNEKLFFGSGTQLSVL.

The chain has TRBV28 and TRBJ2-7, with D possibly matching TRBD1 (5 bases). Trimming took off 1 base at V and 5 bases at J, with 18 bases between the two ends. Looked up from germline, CDR1 is MDHEN and CDR2 is SYDVKM. The CDR3 has 16 residues. The CDR3 region is CASSLSWGGTGNEQYF. In DNA form, the CDR3 reads TGTGCCAGCAGTTTATCGTGGGGCGGCACTGGGAACGAGCAGTACTTC.

This sequence joins TRBV28 and TRBJ1-1; 8 nucleotides match TRBD1. V was pared by 2 bases and J by 5 bases, with 1 base of the junction left unmatched. From germline, CDR1 is MDHEN and CDR2 SYDVKM. This CDR3 is built from 13 residues. The CDR3 here is CASSLTGGTEAFF. As DNA, the CDR3 is TGTGCCAGCAGTTTAACAGGGGGGACTGAAGCTTTCTTT. The whole variable domain, remainder taken from reference TRBV28 and TRBJ1-1, is DVKVTQSSRYLVKRTGEKVFLECVQDMDHENMFWYRQDPGLGLRLIYFSYDVKMKEKGDIPEGYSVSREKKERFSLILESASTNQTSMYLCASSLTGGTEAFFGQGTRLTVV.